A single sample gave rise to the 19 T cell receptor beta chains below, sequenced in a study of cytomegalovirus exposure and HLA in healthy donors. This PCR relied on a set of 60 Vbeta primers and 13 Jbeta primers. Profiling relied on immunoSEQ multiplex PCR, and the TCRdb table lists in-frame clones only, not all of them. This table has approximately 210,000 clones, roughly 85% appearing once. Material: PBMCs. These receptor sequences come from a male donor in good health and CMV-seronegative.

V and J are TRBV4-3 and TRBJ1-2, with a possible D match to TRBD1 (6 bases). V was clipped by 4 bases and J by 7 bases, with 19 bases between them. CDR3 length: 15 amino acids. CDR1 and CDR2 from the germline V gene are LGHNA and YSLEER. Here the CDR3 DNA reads TGCGCCAGCAGCCCCGACTCAGGGGAATTAAGTGGCTACACCTTC. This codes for CASSPDSGELSGYTF.

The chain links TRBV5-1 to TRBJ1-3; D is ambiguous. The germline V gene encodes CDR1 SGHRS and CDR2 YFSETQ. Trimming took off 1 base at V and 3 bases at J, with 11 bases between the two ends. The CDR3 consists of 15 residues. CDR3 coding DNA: TGCGCCAGCAGCTTGCGGGGTACTCATGGAAACACCATATATTTT. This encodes CASSLRGTHGNTIYF.

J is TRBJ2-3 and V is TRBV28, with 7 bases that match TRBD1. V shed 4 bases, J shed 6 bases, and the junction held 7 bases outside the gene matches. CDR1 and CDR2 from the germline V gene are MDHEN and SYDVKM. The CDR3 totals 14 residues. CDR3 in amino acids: CASSSPGTVDTQYF. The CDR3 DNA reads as TGTGCCAGCAGTTCACCCGGGACAGTGGATACGCAGTATTTT.

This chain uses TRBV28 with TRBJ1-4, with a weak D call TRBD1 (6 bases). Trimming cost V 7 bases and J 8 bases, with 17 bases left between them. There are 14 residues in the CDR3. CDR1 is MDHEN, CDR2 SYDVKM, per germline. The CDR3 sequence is CASTTGRGLEKLFF. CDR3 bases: TGTGCCAGCACCACGGGTAGGGGGTTGGAAAAACTGTTTTTT. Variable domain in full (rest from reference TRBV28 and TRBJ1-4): DVKVTQSSRYLVKRTGEKVFLECVQDMDHENMFWYRQDPGLGLRLIYFSYDVKMKEKGDIPEGYSVSREKKERFSLILESASTNQTSMYLCASTTGRGLEKLFFGSGTQLSVL.

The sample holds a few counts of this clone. CDR3 residues: CSVEEGGKLFF. The CDR3 region has the DNA TGCAGCGTTGAAGAAGGAGGAAAACTGTTTTTT. The J gene is TRBJ1-4, the V gene TRBV29-1; D call uncertain. Deletions cut 0 bases from V and 10 bases from J, with 6 bases between. The CDR3 contains 11 residues. CDR1 and CDR2 (germline): SQVTM, ANQGSEA.

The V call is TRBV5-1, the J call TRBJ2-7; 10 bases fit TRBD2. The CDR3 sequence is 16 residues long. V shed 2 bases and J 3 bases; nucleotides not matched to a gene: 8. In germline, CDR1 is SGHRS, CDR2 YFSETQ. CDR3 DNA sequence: TGCGCCAGCAGCTTACGGTACCAGCGGGGGGGCTACGAGCAGTACTTC. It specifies CASSLRYQRGGYEQYF.

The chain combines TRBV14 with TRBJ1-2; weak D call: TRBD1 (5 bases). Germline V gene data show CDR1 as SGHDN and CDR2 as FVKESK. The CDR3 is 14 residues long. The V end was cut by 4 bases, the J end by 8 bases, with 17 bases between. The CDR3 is CASSLIDSVRGYTF. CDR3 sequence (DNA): TGTGCCAGCAGCCTCATTGACAGTGTCCGGGGCTACACCTTC.

The DNA of the CDR3 is TGTGCCAGCTGTATGAGTCGGGACAGGGTCAACGAGCAGTACTTC. Amino acid sequence: CASCMSRDRVNEQYF. The V call is TRBV6-5, the J call TRBJ2-5, with TRBD1 identical over 9 bases. The DNA end lines up better with TRBJ2-7; the J call may be wrong. The CDR3 is 15 amino acids. From germline, CDR1 is MNHEY and CDR2 SVGAGI.

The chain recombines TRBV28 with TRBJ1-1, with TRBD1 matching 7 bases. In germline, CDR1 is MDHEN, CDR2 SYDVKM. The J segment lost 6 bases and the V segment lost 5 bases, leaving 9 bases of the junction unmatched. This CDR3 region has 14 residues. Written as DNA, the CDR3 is TGTGCCAGCAGTCCCTGGAACAGGGGACCTGAAGCTTTCTTT. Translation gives CASSPWNRGPEAFF. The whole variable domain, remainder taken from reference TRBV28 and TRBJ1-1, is DVKVTQSSRYLVKRTGEKVFLECVQDMDHENMFWYRQDPGLGLRLIYFSYDVKMKEKGDIPEGYSVSREKKERFSLILESASTNQTSMYLCASSPWNRGPEAFFGQGTRLTVV.

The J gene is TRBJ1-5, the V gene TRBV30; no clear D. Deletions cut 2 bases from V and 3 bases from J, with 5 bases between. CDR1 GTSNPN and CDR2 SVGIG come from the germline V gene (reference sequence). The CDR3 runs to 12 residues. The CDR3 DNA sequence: TGTGCCTGGAGTTCCTACAATCAGCCCCAGCATTTT. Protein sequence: CAWSSYNQPQHF. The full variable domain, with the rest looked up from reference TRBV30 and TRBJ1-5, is SQTIHQWPATLVQPVGSPLSLECTVEGTSNPNLYWYRQAAGRGLQLLFYSVGIGQISSEVPQNLSASRPQDRQFILSSKKLLLSDSGFYLCAWSSYNQPQHFGDGTRLSIL.

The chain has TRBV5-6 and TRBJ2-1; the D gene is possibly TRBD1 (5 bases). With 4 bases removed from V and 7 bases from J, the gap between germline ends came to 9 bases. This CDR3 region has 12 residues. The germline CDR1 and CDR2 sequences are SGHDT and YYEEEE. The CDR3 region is CASSTRVNEQFF. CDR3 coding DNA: TGTGCCAGCAGCACCAGGGTAAATGAGCAGTTCTTC.

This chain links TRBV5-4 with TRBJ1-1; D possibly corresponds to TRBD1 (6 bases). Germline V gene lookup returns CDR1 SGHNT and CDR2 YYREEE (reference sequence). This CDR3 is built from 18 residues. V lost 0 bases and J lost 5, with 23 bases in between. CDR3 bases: TGTGCCAGCAGCTTGGCAAGTTGGGGGGCGGGAGCGGTAACTGAAGCTTTCTTT. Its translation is CASSLASWGAGAVTEAFF.

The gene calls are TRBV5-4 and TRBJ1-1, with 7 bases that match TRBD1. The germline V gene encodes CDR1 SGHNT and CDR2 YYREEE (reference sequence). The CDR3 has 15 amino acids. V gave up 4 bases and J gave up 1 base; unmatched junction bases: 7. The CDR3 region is CASSARQGTNTEAFF. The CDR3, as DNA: TGTGCCAGCAGCGCCCGACAGGGAACGAACACTGAAGCTTTCTTT. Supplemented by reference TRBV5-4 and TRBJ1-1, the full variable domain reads ETGVTQSPTHLIKTRGQQVTLRCSSQSGHNTVSWYQQALGQGPQFIFQYYREEENGRGNFPPRFSGLQFPNYSSELNVNALELDDSALYLCASSARQGTNTEAFFGQGTRLTVV.

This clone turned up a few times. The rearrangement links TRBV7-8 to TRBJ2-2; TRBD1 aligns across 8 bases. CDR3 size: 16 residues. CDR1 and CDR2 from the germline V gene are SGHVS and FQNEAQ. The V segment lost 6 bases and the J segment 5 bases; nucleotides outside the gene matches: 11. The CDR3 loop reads CASSYTRQGATGELFF. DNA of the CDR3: TGTGCCAGCAGTTACACGCGGCAGGGGGCGACCGGGGAGCTGTTTTTT.

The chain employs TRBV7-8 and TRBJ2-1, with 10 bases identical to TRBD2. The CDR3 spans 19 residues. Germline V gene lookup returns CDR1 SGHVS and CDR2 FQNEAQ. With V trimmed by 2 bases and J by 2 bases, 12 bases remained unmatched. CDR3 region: CASSLLRSRTSGPYNEQFF. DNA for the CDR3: TGTGCCAGCAGCTTACTGAGATCCCGGACTAGCGGACCCTACAATGAGCAGTTCTTC.

The CDR3 reads CASSLVLPEGQETQYF. CDR3 nucleotide sequence: TGTGCCAGCAGTTTGGTCCTTCCGGAGGGGCAAGAGACCCAGTACTTC. The chain recombines TRBV28 with TRBJ2-5, with TRBD2 as a possible D gene (6 bases). The V and J ends lost 3 bases and 2 bases respectively, with 16 bases between them. The germline V gene has CDR1 MDHEN and CDR2 SYDVKM. This CDR3 has 16 amino acids.

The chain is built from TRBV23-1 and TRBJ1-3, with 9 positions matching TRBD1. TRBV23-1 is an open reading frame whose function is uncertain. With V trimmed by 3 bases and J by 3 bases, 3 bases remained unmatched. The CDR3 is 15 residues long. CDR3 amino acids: CASSHLDRGGNTIYF. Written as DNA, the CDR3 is TGCGCCAGCAGTCATCTGGACAGGGGTGGAAACACCATATATTTT.

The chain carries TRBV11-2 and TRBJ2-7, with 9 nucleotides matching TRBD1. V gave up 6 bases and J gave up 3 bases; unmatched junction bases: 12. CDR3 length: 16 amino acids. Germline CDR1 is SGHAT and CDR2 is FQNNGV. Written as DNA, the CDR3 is TGTGCCAGCAGTCATTACGAGGACAGGGGAATCTACGAGCAGTACTTC. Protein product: CASSHYEDRGIYEQYF.

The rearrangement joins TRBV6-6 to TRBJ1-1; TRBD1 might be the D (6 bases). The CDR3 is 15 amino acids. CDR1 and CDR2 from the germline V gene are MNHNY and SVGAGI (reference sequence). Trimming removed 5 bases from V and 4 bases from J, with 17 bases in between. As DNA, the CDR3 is TGTGCCAGCAGTGCAGAACAGGGTAGGGTCACTGAAGCTTTCTTT. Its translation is CASSAEQGRVTEAFF.